This T cell receptor (beta chain) stems from a study of CD8+ T cells in alopecia areata. This clone has a handful of counts. The antigen is not known. Study results and limitations: Lesional scalp exceeded normal scalp in clonality, especially in alopecia totalis/universalis.

As the sequencing template, cDNA was produced by extracting RNA and reverse transcribing it. Profiling relied on immunoSEQ multiplex PCR, and the TCRdb table lists in-frame clones only, not all of them. The sample records about 110,000 clones, over 55% being singletons. The TCR sequence derives from a human donor with alopecia areata. The sequencing input was NKG2D-low CD8+ T cells sorted from blood.

This CDR3 is CAISDPGLAVSYEQYF. CDR3 coding DNA: TGTGCCATCAGTGACCCGGGGTTAGCGGTCTCCTACGAGCAGTACTTC. J is TRBJ2-7 and V is TRBV10-3, with D maybe TRBD2 (6 bases). The germline gives CDR1 ENHRY, CDR2 SYGVKD. The CDR3 runs 16 residues. V lost 3 bases, J lost 0 bases, and 15 bases lay in between.